These 14 T cell receptor beta chains share one sample of origin, sequenced in a study of glioma-infiltrating T cells. TCR alpha and beta CDR3 regions were amplified from RNA using iRepertoire nested multiplex PCR. TCRdb analysed the multiplex PCR reads with MiXCR anew, one entry per CDR3 protein. Among over 80,000 distinct CDR3 sequences, 40% were seen once, and the ten largest hold more than 30%. Sequenced sample: glioma tissue, nonneoplastic brain tissue, or PBMCs (not recorded which). These receptors were collected from a human donor with low-grade glioma or glioblastoma, undergoing nonglioma brain surgery, or in good health (not recorded which).

This clonotype was seen once. A clone one base away is much larger, so this may be a read error. The chain has TRBV11-3 and TRBJ2-1; D gene uncertain. Germline CDR1 SGHNT, CDR2 YENEEA. V was clipped by 7 bases and J by 12 bases, with 13 bases between them. This CDR3 spans 11 amino acids. The CDR3, as DNA: TGTGCCAGCAACTCCCTCGAGCTGCAGTTCTTC. Protein sequence: CASNSLELQFF. Full variable domain (missing parts from reference TRBV11-3 and TRBJ2-1): EAGVVQSPRYKIIEKKQPVAFWCNPISGHNTLYWYLQNLGQGPELLIRYENEEAVDDSQLPKDRFSAERLKGVDSTLKIQPAELGDSAVYLCASNSLELQFFGPGTRLTVL.

The CDR3 sequence: CASSDRDSLYEQYF. CDR3 in DNA: TGTGCCAGCAGTGACCGGGACAGCCTCTACGAGCAGTACTTC. This sequence joins TRBV6-1 and TRBJ2-7, with 7 bases fitting TRBD1. Germline loops: CDR1 MNHNS, CDR2 SASEGT. This CDR3 has 14 residues. The ends lost 3 bases at V and 3 bases at J; junction bases unmatched: 5.

At least ten counts were recorded for this clonotype. The rearrangement links TRBV5-1 to TRBJ2-5; 8 nucleotides match TRBD1. Unmatched junction bases numbered 9, after V lost 4 bases and J lost 4 bases. Germline V gene sequence: CDR1 SGHRS, CDR2 YFSETQ. The CDR3 sequence is 15 residues long. CDR3 amino acids: CASSLRTGPRETQYF. CDR3 DNA sequence: TGCGCCAGCAGCCTAAGGACAGGGCCGAGAGAGACCCAGTACTTC.

This clonotype appeared many times. This sequence joins TRBV7-2 and TRBJ2-4, with 11 bases that match TRBD1. V shed 1 base, J shed 0 bases, and the junction held 2 bases outside the gene matches. The CDR3 has 17 residues. Germline assignment: CDR1 SGHTA and CDR2 FQGNSA. The CDR3 DNA reads as TGTGCCAGCAGCTTAGAAGGGACAGGGGGAGCCAAAAACATTCAGTACTTC. As protein: CASSLEGTGGAKNIQYF.

The table lists this clonotype with many counts. The chain has TRBV6-4 and TRBJ2-7, with D possibly TRBD1 on 6 matching bases. Trimming stripped 4 bases from V and 0 bases from J, with 10 bases between. CDR1 MRHNA and CDR2 SNTAGT come from the germline V gene. The CDR3 is 14 residues long. The CDR3 region is CASSVDRSSYEQYF. CDR3 nucleotides: TGTGCCAGCAGTGTGGACAGAAGCTCCTACGAGCAGTACTTC.

This clonotype came up a few times. The chain couples TRBV29-1 to TRBJ2-5; 10 nucleotides agree with TRBD2. CDR1 and CDR2 (germline): SQVTM, ANQGSEA. The CDR3 length is 16 residues. V was pared by 5 bases and J by 5 bases, with 14 bases of the junction left unmatched. CDR3 nucleotide sequence: TGCAGCGTTTGTGTATCCCTAGCGGGAGCTGGTGAGACCCAGTACTTC. Translating gives CSVCVSLAGAGETQYF.

The sample holds many counts of this clonotype. The chain joins TRBV10-3 to TRBJ2-4; D perhaps matches TRBD1 (6 bases). V was pared by 0 bases and J by 4 bases, with 13 bases between. Germline V gene sequence: CDR1 ENHRY, CDR2 SYGVKD. The CDR3 is 16 amino acids. The CDR3 reads CAISESPDSLKNIQYF. The CDR3 DNA reads TGTGCCATCAGTGAGTCCCCGGACAGCTTAAAAAACATTCAGTACTTC.

The chain couples TRBV7-2 to TRBJ2-7, with TRBD2 identical over 7 bases. Looked up from germline, CDR1 is SGHTA and CDR2 is FQGNSA. The ends lost 5 bases at V and 0 bases at J; junction bases unmatched: 22. The length of the CDR3 is 20 residues. The CDR3 region is CASSIVGRWLTSVFSYEQYF. The CDR3 region has the DNA TGTGCCAGCAGCATAGTTGGGAGGTGGCTAACTAGCGTCTTCTCCTACGAGCAGTACTTC.

This clonotype was counted at least ten times. The CDR3 DNA follows: TGTGCCAGCAGCCAAGATCGAGTGTACACTGAAGCTTTCTTT. Translation: CASSQDRVYTEAFF. This chain connects TRBV14 to TRBJ1-1, with unresolved D. The CDR3 is 14 amino acids. Trimming took off 0 bases at V and 3 bases at J, with 8 bases between the two ends. Germline-derived CDR1 and CDR2 are SGHDN and FVKESK. Together with reference TRBV14 and TRBJ1-1, the CDR3 gives the full variable domain: EAGVTQFPSHSVIEKGQTVTLRCDPISGHDNLYWYRRVMGKEIKFLLHFVKESKQDESGMPNNRFLAERTGGTYSTLKVQPAELEDSGVYFCASSQDRVYTEAFFGQGTRLTVV.

This clonotype occurred many times. The genes are TRBV10-3 and TRBJ2-1; D not resolved. Germline CDR1 reads ENHRY; CDR2 reads SYGVKD. V was shortened by 6 bases and J by 5 bases, with 17 bases between the two germline ends. The CDR3 is 15 amino acids. As DNA, the CDR3 is TGTGCCATCAGCACTGACCAAAACTATAACAATGAGCAGTTCTTC. It specifies CAISTDQNYNNEQFF.

This chain joins TRBV6-1 and TRBJ1-6, with 8 bases that match TRBD1. V lost 8 bases to trimming and J lost 2 bases; unmatched junction nucleotides: 14. The CDR3 has 18 residues. Germline values: CDR1 MNHNS, CDR2 SASEGT. The CDR3 reads CASLRGLTGAAYNSPLHF. The CDR3 nucleotides are TGTGCCAGCCTAAGAGGCTTGACAGGGGCCGCCTATAATTCACCCCTCCACTTT.

This clonotype was found many times. This chain joins TRBV3-1 and TRBJ2-3, with 7 bases aligning to TRBD2. After removal of 3 bases from V and 0 bases from J, the junction contained 3 bases not matched to a gene. Per germline, CDR1 LGHDT and CDR2 YNNKEL (reference sequence). This CDR3 is 15 amino acids long. CDR3 in amino acids: CASSQGGGSTDTQYF. DNA of the CDR3: TGTGCCAGCAGCCAGGGGGGGGGGAGCACAGATACGCAGTATTTT.

In this sample, this clonotype turned up many times. The genes are TRBV20-1 and TRBJ1-5, with 7 bases that match TRBD1. CDR3 size: 14 residues. After removal of 5 bases from V and 3 bases from J, the junction contained 7 bases not matched to a gene. Per the germline V gene, CDR1 is DFQATT and CDR2 is SNEGSKA (reference sequence). The CDR3 nucleotides read TGCAGTGCTGGGCAGGGGGATGTCAATCAGCCCCAGCATTTT. Its protein is CSAGQGDVNQPQHF.

The sample holds many counts of this clonotype. The CDR3 region has the DNA TGTGCCAGCAGCTTACAGGGGAACACTGAAGCTTTCTTT. Its protein is CASSLQGNTEAFF. J is TRBJ1-1 and V is TRBV7-2; maybe TRBD1 (5 bases). In germline, CDR1 is SGHTA, CDR2 FQGNSA. The CDR3 is 13 amino acids. With 2 bases removed from V and 1 base from J, the gap between germline ends came to 5 bases.